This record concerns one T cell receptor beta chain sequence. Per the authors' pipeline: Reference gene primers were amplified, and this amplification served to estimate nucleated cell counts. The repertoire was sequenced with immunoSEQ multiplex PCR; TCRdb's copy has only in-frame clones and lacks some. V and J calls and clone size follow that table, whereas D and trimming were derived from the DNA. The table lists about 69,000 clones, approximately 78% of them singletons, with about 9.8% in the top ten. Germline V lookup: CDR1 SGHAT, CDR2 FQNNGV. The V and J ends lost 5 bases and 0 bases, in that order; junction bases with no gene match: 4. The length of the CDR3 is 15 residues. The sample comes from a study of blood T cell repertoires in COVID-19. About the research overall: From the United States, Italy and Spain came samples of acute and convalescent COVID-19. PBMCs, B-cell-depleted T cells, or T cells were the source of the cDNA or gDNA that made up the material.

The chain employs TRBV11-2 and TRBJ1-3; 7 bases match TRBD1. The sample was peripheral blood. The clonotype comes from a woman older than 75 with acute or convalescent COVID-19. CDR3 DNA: TGTGCCAGCAGCCCTAGGGGGCTCTCTGGAAACACCATATATTTT. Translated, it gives CASSPRGLSGNTIYF. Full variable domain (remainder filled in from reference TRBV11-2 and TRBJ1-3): EAGVAQSPRYKIIEKRQSVAFWCNPISGHATLYWYQQILGQGPKLLIQFQNNGVVDDSQLPKDRFSAERLKGVDSTLKIQPAKLEDSAVYLCASSPRGLSGNTIYFGEGSWLTVV.